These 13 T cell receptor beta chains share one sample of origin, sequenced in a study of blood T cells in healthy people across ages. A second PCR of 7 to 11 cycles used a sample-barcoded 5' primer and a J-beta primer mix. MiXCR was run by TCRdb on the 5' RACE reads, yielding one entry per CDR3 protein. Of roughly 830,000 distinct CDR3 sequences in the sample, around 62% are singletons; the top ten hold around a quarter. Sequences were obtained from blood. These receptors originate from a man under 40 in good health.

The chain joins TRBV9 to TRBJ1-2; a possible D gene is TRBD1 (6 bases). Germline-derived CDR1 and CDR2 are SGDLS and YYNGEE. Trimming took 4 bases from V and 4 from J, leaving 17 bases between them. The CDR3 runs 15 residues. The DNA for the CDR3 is TGTGCCAGCAGCCCCTCCCCAGGGGTAAGCTATGGCTACACCTTC. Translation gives CASSPSPGVSYGYTF.

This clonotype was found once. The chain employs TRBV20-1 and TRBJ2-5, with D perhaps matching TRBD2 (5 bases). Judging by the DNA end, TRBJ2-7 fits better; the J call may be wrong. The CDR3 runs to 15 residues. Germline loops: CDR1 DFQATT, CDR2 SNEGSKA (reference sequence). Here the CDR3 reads CSALGSVALDHEQYF. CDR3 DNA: TGCAGTGCTCTTGGGAGTGTGGCCCTAGACCACGAGCAGTACTTC.

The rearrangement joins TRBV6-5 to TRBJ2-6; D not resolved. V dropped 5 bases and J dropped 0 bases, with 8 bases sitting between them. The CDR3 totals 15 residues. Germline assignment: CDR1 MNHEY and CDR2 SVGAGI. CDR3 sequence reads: CASSRKPSGANVLTF. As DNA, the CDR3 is TGTGCCAGCAGTCGAAAACCCTCTGGGGCCAACGTCCTGACTTTC.

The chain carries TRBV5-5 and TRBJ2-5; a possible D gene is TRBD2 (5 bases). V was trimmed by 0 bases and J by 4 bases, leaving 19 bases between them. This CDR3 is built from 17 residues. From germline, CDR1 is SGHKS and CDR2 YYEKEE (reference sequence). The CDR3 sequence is CASSLAEGRRLIETQYF. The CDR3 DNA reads TGTGCCAGCAGCTTGGCCGAAGGCAGGAGGCTCATAGAGACCCAGTACTTC.

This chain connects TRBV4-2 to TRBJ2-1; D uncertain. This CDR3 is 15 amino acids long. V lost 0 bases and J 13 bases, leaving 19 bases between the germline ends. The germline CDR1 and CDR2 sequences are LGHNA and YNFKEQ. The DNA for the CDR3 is TGTGCCAGCAGCCAAGAGGGAACACAGCAAGAGACCCAGTTCTTC. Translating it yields CASSQEGTQQETQFF.

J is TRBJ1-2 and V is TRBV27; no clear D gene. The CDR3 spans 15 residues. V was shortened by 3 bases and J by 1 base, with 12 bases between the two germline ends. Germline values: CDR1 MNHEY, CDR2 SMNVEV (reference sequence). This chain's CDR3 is CASSLRTGNNYGYTF. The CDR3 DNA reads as TGTGCCAGCAGTTTGAGGACGGGAAATAACTATGGCTACACCTTC.

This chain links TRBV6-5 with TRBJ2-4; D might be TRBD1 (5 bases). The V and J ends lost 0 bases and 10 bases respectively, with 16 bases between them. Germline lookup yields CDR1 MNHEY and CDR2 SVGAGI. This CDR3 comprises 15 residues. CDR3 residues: CASSYSSEPQGIQYF. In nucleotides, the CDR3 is TGTGCCAGCAGTTACTCTTCTGAACCCCAGGGTATTCAGTACTTC.

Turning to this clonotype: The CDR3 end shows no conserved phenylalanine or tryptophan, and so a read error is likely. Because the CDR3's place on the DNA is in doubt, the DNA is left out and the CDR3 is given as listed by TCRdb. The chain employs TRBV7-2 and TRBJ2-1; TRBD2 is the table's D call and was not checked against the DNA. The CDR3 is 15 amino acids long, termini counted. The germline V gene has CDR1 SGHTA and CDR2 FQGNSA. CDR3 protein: CASSRAGPGQNEQFS.

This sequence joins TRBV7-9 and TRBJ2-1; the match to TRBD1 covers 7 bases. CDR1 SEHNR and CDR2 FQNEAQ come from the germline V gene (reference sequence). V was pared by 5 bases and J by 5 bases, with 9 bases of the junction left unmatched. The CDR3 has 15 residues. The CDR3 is CASSPTEGAHNEQFF. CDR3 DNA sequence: TGTGCCAGCAGCCCGACTGAGGGGGCGCACAATGAGCAGTTCTTC.

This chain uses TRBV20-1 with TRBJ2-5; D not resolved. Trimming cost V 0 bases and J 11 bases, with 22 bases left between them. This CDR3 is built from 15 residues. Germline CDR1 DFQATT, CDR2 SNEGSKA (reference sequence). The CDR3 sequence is CSARDASDVMGEQYF. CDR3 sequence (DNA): TGCAGTGCTAGAGATGCTTCGGATGTAATGGGTGAGCAGTACTTC.

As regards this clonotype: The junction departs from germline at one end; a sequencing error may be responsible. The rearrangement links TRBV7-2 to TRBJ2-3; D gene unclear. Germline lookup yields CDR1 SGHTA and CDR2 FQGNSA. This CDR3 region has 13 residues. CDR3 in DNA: TGTGCCAGCAGCGTAGCCCAGCTCGCTGCGCAGTATTTT. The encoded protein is CASSVAQLAAQYF.

CDR3 residues: CSASIGTEGFYEQYF. CDR3 nucleotides: TGCAGTGCTAGTATCGGGACCGAGGGGTTTTACGAGCAGTACTTC. The V and J genes are TRBV20-1 and TRBJ2-7, with D possibly being TRBD1 or TRBD2 (5 bases each). CDR1 DFQATT and CDR2 SNEGSKA come from the germline V gene (reference sequence). Trimming removed 3 bases at V and 4 bases at J, with 19 bases between. The length of the CDR3 is 15 residues.

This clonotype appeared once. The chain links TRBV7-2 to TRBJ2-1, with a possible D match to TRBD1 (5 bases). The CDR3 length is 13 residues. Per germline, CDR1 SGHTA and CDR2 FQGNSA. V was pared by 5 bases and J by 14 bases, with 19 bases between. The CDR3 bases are TGTGCCAGCAGCCTATCCTTCCAAGGGGAAAAGTTCTTC. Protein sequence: CASSLSFQGEKFF.